The 20 T cell receptor beta chains below were found in one sample sequenced in a study of cytomegalovirus exposure and HLA in healthy donors. This PCR relied on a set of 60 Vbeta primers and 13 Jbeta primers. Some clones are missing from TCRdb's copy, which holds only in-frame ones; the method was immunoSEQ multiplex PCR. The table lists about 160,000 clones, approximately 70% of them singletons. Material: PBMCs. The receptors were sampled from a man aged 40-49 years in good health and CMV-seropositive.

The chain couples TRBV6-1 to TRBJ1-2; D is unclear. V was cut by 4 bases and J by 0 bases, with 6 bases left in between. The CDR3 spans 13 residues. Germline V CDR1 and CDR2: MNHNS, SASEGT. In DNA form, the CDR3 reads TGTGCCAGCAGTGCGAGAGCTAACTATGGCTACACCTTC. It specifies CASSARANYGYTF.

The J gene is TRBJ2-2, the V gene TRBV4-1, with D perhaps matching TRBD1 (5 bases). The CDR3 spans 12 residues. Germline values: CDR1 MGHRA, CDR2 YSYEKL. Trimming pared 10 bases from V and 7 bases from J, leaving 13 bases between. CDR3 sequence (DNA): TGCGCCACCAAGGGGTTCCTCGGGGAGCTGTTTTTT. Amino acids: CATKGFLGELFF.

This clone was seen a few times. CDR3 sequence reads: CATSREGTANTGELFF. The DNA of the CDR3 is TGTGCCACCAGCAGAGAAGGGACAGCGAACACCGGGGAGCTGTTTTTT. This sequence joins TRBV15 and TRBJ2-2; TRBD1 agrees at 7 bases. Looked up from germline, CDR1 is LNHNV and CDR2 is YYDKDF (reference sequence). The junction had 1 base not matched to a gene; V was cut back by 0 bases and J by 0 bases. The CDR3 sequence is 16 residues long. Combining the CDR3 with reference TRBV15 and TRBJ2-2 gives the whole variable domain DAMVIQNPRYQVTQFGKPVTLSCSQTLNHNVMYWYQQKSSQAPKLLFHYYDKDFNNEADTPDNFQSRRPNTSFCFLDIRSPGLGDTAMYLCATSREGTANTGELFFGEGSRLTVL.

The chain joins TRBV19 to TRBJ2-5; D is perhaps TRBD1 (6 bases). Trimming left V 3 bases short and J 6 bases short, with 11 bases between. Germline values: CDR1 LNHDA, CDR2 SQIVND (reference sequence). The CDR3 runs to 13 residues. CDR3: CASSMGRGKTQYF. In DNA form, the CDR3 reads TGTGCCAGTAGTATGGGCAGGGGAAAGACCCAGTACTTC. Looking up the rest from reference TRBV19 and TRBJ2-5 gives the full variable domain: DGGITQSPKYLFRKEGQNVTLSCEQNLNHDAMYWYRQDPGQGLRLIYYSQIVNDFQKGDIAEGYSVSREKKESFPLTVTSAQKNPTAFYLCASSMGRGKTQYFGPGTRLLVL.

The chain is built from TRBV9 and TRBJ1-1, with TRBD1 identical over 7 bases. The V gene end was trimmed by 3 bases and the J gene end by 0 bases; junction bases not matched to a gene: 5. This CDR3 comprises 15 residues. In germline, CDR1 is SGDLS, CDR2 YYNGEE. The CDR3 protein is CASSAGDSLNTEAFF. In DNA form, the CDR3 reads TGTGCCAGCAGCGCCGGGGACAGCCTGAACACTGAAGCTTTCTTT.

V gene TRBV5-4 combines with J gene TRBJ1-4; 8 bases match TRBD1. V was pared by 1 base and J by 5 bases, with 1 base of the junction left unmatched. From germline, CDR1 is SGHNT and CDR2 YYREEE (reference sequence). The CDR3 loop spans 14 amino acids. The CDR3 spells CASSLPGGNEKLFF. In DNA form, the CDR3 reads TGTGCCAGCAGCTTGCCAGGGGGCAATGAAAAACTGTTTTTT.

The CDR3 region is CASSFGKRGATHLHNEQFF. The CDR3 DNA reads TGTGCCAGCAGCTTCGGGAAGCGGGGGGCCACACACCTTCACAATGAGCAGTTCTTC. The J gene is TRBJ2-1, the V gene TRBV7-9; 9 nucleotides agree with TRBD2. Losses at the gene ends were 3 bases for V and 5 bases for J; bases not matched to a gene: 17. CDR1 and CDR2 from the germline V gene are SEHNR and FQNEAQ (reference sequence). CDR3 length equals 19 residues.

The gene calls are TRBV7-2 and TRBJ2-7; 10 bases align to TRBD1. This CDR3 has 15 amino acids. CDR1 is SGHTA and CDR2 is FQGNSA in the germline V gene. The trim removed 4 bases at V and 7 bases at J, leaving 10 bases unmatched. In DNA form, the CDR3 reads TGTGCCAGCAGCTCAAGACAGGGGGCTGTGGGTGAGCAGTACTTC. This codes for CASSSRQGAVGEQYF.

The V call is TRBV4-3, the J call TRBJ2-7; 7 nucleotides match TRBD1. V shed 0 bases and J 0 bases; nucleotides not matched to a gene: 5. From germline, CDR1 is LGHNA and CDR2 YSLEER. The CDR3 runs 16 residues. The CDR3 DNA is TGCGCCAGCAGCCAAGACGCCAGGGGGAGCTCCTACGAGCAGTACTTC. Translation: CASSQDARGSSYEQYF.

The chain joins TRBV5-6 to TRBJ2-7; 8 bases are a match to TRBD2. In germline, CDR1 is SGHDT, CDR2 YYEEEE. The CDR3 runs to 14 residues. V dropped 6 bases and J dropped 2; count of bases not matched to a gene: 7. CDR3 residues: CASTLGTRPYEQYF. The CDR3 DNA follows: TGTGCCAGCACCTTAGGGACTAGACCCTACGAGCAGTACTTC.

The rearrangement links TRBV2 to TRBJ2-2; D possibly corresponds to TRBD1 (6 bases). Trimming pared 2 bases from V and 7 bases from J, leaving 8 bases between. The CDR3 runs to 13 residues. Germline values: CDR1 SNHLY, CDR2 FYNNEI. CDR3 region: CASSEIGGGELFF. In nucleotides, the CDR3 is TGTGCCAGCAGTGAAATAGGGGGCGGGGAGCTGTTTTTT.

The chain uses TRBV27 and TRBJ1-5; 7 bases fit TRBD1. In germline, CDR1 is MNHEY, CDR2 SMNVEV (reference sequence). The CDR3 spans 14 residues. V was clipped by 3 bases and J by 5 bases; unmatched bases: 4. The CDR3 is CASSLGTAHQPQHF. The CDR3 DNA is TGTGCCAGCAGTTTGGGGACAGCTCATCAGCCCCAGCATTTT.

The rearrangement uses TRBV6-1 and TRBJ1-4; 7 nucleotides agree with TRBD1. The CDR3 loop spans 14 amino acids. After removal of 6 bases from V and 7 bases from J, the junction contained 8 bases not matched to a gene. Germline CDR1 and CDR2: MNHNS and SASEGT. The CDR3 spells CASRPDRDGEKLFF. The CDR3 DNA is TGTGCCAGCAGACCCGACAGGGATGGTGAAAAACTGTTTTTT.

V usage is TRBV4-3 and J usage is TRBJ2-2, with D tentatively TRBD2 (5 bases). Trimming cost V 4 bases and J 0 bases, with 9 bases left between them. This CDR3 region has 15 residues. Germline CDR1 reads LGHNA; CDR2 reads YSLEER. The CDR3 here is CASSLASSNTGELFF. For the CDR3, the DNA is TGCGCCAGCAGCCTGGCTAGCTCGAACACCGGGGAGCTGTTTTTT.

This clone was counted a few times. The chain uses TRBV5-4 and TRBJ1-2; a weak D match, TRBD1 (5 bases). Germline V gene data show CDR1 as SGHNT and CDR2 as YYREEE (reference sequence). Trimming removed 0 bases at V and 5 bases at J, with 14 bases between. This CDR3 region has 15 residues. This CDR3 reads CASSLVGAGAYGYTF. The CDR3 DNA follows: TGTGCCAGCAGCTTGGTAGGGGCGGGAGCGTATGGCTACACCTTC.

This chain uses TRBV4-1 with TRBJ1-5, with D perhaps TRBD1 (5 bases). Trimming removed 1 base at V and 0 bases at J, with 16 bases between. The CDR3 has 18 amino acids. CDR1 is MGHRA, CDR2 YSYEKL, per germline. In DNA form, the CDR3 reads TGCGCCAGCAGCCAAGCCCGACAGTCAGCCCTTAGCAATCAGCCCCAGCATTTT. It encodes CASSQARQSALSNQPQHF.

The V gene is TRBV6-1, the J gene TRBJ2-4; 7 bases agree with TRBD1. The germline CDR1 and CDR2 sequences are MNHNS and SASEGT. The junction had 7 bases not matched to a gene; V was cut back by 8 bases and J by 6 bases. The CDR3 is 13 residues long. For the CDR3, the DNA is TGTGCCAGCGGGAAGGGGGCCGTAAACATTCAGTACTTC. This translates into CASGKGAVNIQYF.

The chain combines TRBV7-2 with TRBJ2-7; D unresolved. The CDR3 sequence is 15 residues long. V was trimmed by 3 bases and J by 2 bases, leaving 14 bases between them. Germline V gene data show CDR1 as SGHTA and CDR2 as FQGNSA. CDR3 residues: CASSFLSGQPYEQYF. DNA for the CDR3: TGTGCCAGCAGCTTTTTATCGGGTCAGCCCTACGAGCAGTACTTC.

The chain is built from TRBV4-1 and TRBJ2-2, with a possible D match to TRBD1 (5 bases). Deletions cut 4 bases from V and 1 base from J, with 16 bases between. This CDR3 is built from 17 residues. The germline V gene encodes CDR1 MGHRA and CDR2 YSYEKL. The chain's CDR3 is CASSPKIDSLNTGELFF. The DNA of the CDR3 is TGCGCCAGCAGCCCAAAAATTGACAGCCTGAACACCGGGGAGCTGTTTTTT.

This clone was picked up a small number of times. The chain joins TRBV6-1 to TRBJ1-5; D unresolved. CDR3 length: 13 amino acids. The germline V gene encodes CDR1 MNHNS and CDR2 SASEGT. V was pared by 7 bases and J by 2 bases, with 9 bases between. CDR3 DNA: TGTGCCAGCACGGACGGGGGCAATCAGCCCCAGCATTTT. It codes for CASTDGGNQPQHF.